This T cell receptor (beta chain) was obtained from a study of blood T cell repertoires in COVID-19. At the level of the study: Researchers got acute and convalescent COVID-19 samples from the United States, Italy and Spain. Sample material is recorded as cDNA or gDNA derived from T cells, B-cell-depleted T cells, or PBMCs.

Authors' processing steps: Estimation of nucleated cell counts relied on the amplification of reference gene primers. Measured with immunoSEQ multiplex PCR; TCRdb has only the in-frame clones, and not every one. V and J calls and clone size are given by that table; D and trimming were obtained from the DNA. Of some 150,000 clones listed, 84% are singletons. Trimming cost V 1 base and J 9 bases; bases outside gene matches: 10. The CDR3 loop spans 15 amino acids. Germline assignment: CDR1 SGHDT and CDR2 YYEEEE. This clone was seen only a few times. Sequencing used peripheral blood. The V and J genes are TRBV5-6 and TRBJ1-5; 7 bases align to TRBD1. The TCR sequence derives from a human donor in a cohort sampled during active COVID-19. The CDR3 region has the DNA TGTGCCAGCAGCTTGAGAGGGGGCAGCTCTTCGCCCCAGCATTTT. Translated, it gives CASSLRGGSSSPQHF. Filled out from reference TRBV5-6 and TRBJ1-5, the complete variable domain reads DAGVTQSPTHLIKTRGQQVTLRCSPKSGHDTVSWYQQALGQGPQFIFQYYEEEERQRGNFPDRFSGHQFPNYSSELNVNALLLGDSALYLCASSLRGGSSSPQHFGDGTRLSIL.